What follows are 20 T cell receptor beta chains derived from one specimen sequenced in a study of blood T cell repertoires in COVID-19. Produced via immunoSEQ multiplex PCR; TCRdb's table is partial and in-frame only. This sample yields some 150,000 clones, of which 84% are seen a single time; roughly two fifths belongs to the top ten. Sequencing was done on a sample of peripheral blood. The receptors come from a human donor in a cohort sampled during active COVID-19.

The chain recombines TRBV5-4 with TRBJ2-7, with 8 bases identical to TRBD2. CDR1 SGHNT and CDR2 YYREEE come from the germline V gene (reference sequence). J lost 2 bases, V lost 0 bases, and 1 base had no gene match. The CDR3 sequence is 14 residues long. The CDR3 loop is CASSLATSAYEQYF. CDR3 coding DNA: TGTGCCAGCAGCTTGGCGACTAGCGCCTACGAGCAGTACTTC.

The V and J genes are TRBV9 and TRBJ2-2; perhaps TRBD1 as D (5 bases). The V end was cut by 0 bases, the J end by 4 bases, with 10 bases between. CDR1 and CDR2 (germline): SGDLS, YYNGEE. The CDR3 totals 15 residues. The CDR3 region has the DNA TGTGCCAGCAGCGTAGGGGGCCGTGGCACCGGGGAGCTGTTTTTT. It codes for CASSVGGRGTGELFF.

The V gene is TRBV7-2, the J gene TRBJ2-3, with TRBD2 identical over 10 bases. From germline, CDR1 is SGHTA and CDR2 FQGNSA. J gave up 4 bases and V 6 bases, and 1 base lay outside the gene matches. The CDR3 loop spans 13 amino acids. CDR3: CASRGTSADTQYF. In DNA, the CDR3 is TGTGCCAGCAGGGGGACTAGCGCAGATACGCAGTATTTT.

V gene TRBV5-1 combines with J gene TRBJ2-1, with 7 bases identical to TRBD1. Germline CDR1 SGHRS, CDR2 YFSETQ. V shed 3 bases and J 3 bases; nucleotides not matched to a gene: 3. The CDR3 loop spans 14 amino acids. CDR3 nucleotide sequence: TGCGCCAGCAGCTGGGACAGCTACTACAATGAGCAGTTCTTC. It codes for CASSWDSYYNEQFF. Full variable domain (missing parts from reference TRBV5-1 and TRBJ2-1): KAGVTQTPRYLIKTRGQQVTLSCSPISGHRSVSWYQQTPGQGLQFLFEYFSETQRNKGNFPGRFSGRQFSNSRSEMNVSTLELGDSALYLCASSWDSYYNEQFFGPGTRLTVL.

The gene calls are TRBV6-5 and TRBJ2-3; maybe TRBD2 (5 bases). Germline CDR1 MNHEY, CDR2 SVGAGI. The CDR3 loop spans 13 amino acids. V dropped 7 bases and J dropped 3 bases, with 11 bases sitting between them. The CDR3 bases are TGTGCCAGCACCGGGGTTAGGACAGATACGCAGTATTTT. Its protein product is CASTGVRTDTQYF.

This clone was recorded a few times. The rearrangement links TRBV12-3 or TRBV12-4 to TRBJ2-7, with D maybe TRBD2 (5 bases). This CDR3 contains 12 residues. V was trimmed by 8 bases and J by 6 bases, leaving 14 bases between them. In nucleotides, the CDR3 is TGTGCCAGCGTACTAGGATCGGGCGAGCAGTACTTC. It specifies CASVLGSGEQYF.

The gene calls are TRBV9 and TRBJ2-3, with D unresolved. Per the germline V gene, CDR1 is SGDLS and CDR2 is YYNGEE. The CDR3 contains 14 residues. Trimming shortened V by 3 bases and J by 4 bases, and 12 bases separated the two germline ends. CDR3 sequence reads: CASSGVGFADTQYF. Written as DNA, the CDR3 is TGTGCCAGCAGCGGGGTCGGGTTTGCAGATACGCAGTATTTT. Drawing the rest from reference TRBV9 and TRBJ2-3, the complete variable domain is DSGVTQTPKHLITATGQRVTLRCSPRSGDLSVYWYQQSLDQGLQFLIQYYNGEERAKGNILERFSAQQFPDLHSELNLSSLELGDSALYFCASSGVGFADTQYFGPGTRLTVL.

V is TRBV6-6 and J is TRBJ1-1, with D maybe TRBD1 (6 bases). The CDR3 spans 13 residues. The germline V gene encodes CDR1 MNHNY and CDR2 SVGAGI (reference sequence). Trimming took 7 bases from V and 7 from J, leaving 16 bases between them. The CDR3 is CASNPTGRGEAFF. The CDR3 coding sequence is TGTGCCAGCAATCCGACAGGACGGGGTGAAGCTTTCTTT.

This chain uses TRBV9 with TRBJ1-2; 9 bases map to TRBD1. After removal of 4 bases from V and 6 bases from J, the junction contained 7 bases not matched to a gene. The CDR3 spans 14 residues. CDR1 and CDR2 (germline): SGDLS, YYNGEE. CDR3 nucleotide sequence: TGTGCCAGCAGCCCGGGGACAGGGAAACATGGCTACACCTTC. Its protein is CASSPGTGKHGYTF.

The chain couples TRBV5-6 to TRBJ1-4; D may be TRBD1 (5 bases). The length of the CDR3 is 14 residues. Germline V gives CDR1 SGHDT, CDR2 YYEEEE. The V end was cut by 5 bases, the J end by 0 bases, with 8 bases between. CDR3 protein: CASRAGPTNEKLFF. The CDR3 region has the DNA TGTGCCAGCAGGGCGGGGCCAACTAATGAAAAACTGTTTTTT.

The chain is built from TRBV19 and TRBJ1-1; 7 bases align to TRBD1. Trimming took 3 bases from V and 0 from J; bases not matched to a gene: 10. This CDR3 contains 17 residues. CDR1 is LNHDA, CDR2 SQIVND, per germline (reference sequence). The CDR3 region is CASSMTGLGYMNTEAFF. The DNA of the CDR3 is TGTGCCAGTAGTATGACAGGGTTGGGCTATATGAACACTGAAGCTTTCTTT.

The CDR3 DNA reads TGTGCCAGCAGTGTGGGACTTCCTTCCGATACGCAGTATTTT. Its protein product is CASSVGLPSDTQYF. This sequence joins TRBV2 and TRBJ2-3; a possible D gene is TRBD2 (6 bases). Deletions cut 4 bases from V and 6 bases from J, with 14 bases between. The CDR3 length is 14 residues. Germline CDR1 and CDR2: SNHLY and FYNNEI.

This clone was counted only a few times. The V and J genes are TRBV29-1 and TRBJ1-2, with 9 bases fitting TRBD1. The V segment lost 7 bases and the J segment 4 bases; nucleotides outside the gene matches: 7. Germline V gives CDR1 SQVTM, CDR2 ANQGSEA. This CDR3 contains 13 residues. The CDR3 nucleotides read TGCAGCGCTCCGGGACAGGGTTTCTATGGCTACACCTTC. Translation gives CSAPGQGFYGYTF.

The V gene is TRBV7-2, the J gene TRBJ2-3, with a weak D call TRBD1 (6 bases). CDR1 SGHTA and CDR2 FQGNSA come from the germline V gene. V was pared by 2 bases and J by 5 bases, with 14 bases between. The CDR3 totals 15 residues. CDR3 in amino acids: CASSLRHRVQDTQYF. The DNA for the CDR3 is TGTGCCAGCAGCTTAAGACACAGGGTCCAAGATACGCAGTATTTT.

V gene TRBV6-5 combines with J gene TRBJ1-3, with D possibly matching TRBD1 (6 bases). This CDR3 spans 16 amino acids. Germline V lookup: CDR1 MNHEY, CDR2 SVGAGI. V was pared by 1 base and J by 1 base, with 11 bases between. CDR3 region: CASSYYRDLSGNTIYF. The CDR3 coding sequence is TGTGCCAGCAGTTACTACAGGGACCTATCTGGAAACACCATATATTTT.

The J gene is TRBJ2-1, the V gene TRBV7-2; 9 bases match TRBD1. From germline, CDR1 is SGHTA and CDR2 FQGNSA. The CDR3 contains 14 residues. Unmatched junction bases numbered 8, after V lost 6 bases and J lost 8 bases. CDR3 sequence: CASSLQGARDEQFF. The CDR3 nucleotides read TGTGCCAGCAGTTTACAGGGGGCTCGGGATGAGCAGTTCTTC.

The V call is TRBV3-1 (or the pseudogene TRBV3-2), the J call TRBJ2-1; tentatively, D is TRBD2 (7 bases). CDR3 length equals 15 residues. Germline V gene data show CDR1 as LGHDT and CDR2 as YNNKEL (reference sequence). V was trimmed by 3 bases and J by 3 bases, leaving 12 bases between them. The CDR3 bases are TGTGCCAGCAGCCAGCGGCGGGGGCTCTACAATGAGCAGTTCTTC. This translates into CASSQRRGLYNEQFF.

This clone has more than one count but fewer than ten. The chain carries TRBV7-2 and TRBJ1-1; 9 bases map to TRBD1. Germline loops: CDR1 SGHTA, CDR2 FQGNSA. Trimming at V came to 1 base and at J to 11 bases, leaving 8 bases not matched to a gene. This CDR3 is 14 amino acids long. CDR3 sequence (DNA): TGTGCCAGCAGCTTAGGGATCGGGACAGGGCGCGCTTTCTTT. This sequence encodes CASSLGIGTGRAFF.

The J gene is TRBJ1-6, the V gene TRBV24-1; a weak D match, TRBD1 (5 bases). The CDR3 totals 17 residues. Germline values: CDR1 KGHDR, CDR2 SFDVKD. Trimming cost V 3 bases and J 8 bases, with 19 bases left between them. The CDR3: CATSDPPLGALHSPLHF. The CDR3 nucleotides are TGTGCCACCAGTGATCCTCCATTAGGGGCTCTACATTCACCCCTCCACTTT.

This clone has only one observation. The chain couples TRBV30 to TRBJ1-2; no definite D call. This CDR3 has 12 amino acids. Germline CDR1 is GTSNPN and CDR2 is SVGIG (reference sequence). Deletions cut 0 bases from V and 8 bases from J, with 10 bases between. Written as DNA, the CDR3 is TGTGCCTGGAGTGTGGGCGGCGGGGGCTACACCTTC. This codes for CAWSVGGGGYTF.